The clone carrying this T cell receptor (beta chain) has only one observation. Seattle patients were enrolled during active infection and followed longitudinally. This sample was taken from a study of blood T cell repertoires in COVID-19. Study background: COVID-19 samples from acute and convalescent phases originated in the United States, Italy and Spain.

The protocol was immunoSEQ multiplex PCR, while the TCRdb copy is restricted to in-frame clones and leaves out a portion. The profile shows approximately 300,000 clones, roughly 91% of them singletons. Looked up from germline, CDR1 is GTSNPN and CDR2 is SVGIG (reference sequence). This CDR3 is 15 amino acids long. Deletions cut 2 bases from V and 0 bases from J, with 11 bases between. The source is a woman in her thirties with COVID-19, enrolled during active disease. The sample consisted of peripheral blood. The genes are TRBV30 and TRBJ1-5; D may be TRBD1 (6 bases). The DNA of the CDR3 is TGTGCCTGGAGTCAGGGGTTTTATAGCAATCAGCCCCAGCATTTT. Translating gives CAWSQGFYSNQPQHF. The whole variable domain, remainder taken from reference TRBV30 and TRBJ1-5, is SQTIHQWPATLVQPVGSPLSLECTVEGTSNPNLYWYRQAAGRGLQLLFYSVGIGQISSEVPQNLSASRPQDRQFILSSKKLLLSDSGFYLCAWSQGFYSNQPQHFGDGTRLSIL.